The clone carrying this T cell receptor beta chain was observed many times. Each cDNA molecule in the library carried unique molecular identifiers. MiXCR, applied by TCRdb to the RACE reads, yields one record per CDR3 protein. The sample consists of 250,000 or so distinct CDR3 sequences, 7.5% to 9% of them appearing once. The CDR3 extends over 14 amino acids. Trimming took 3 bases from V and 1 from J, leaving 9 bases between them. CDR1 KGHSH and CDR2 LQKENI come from the germline V gene. Time point described: pre-sensitization, week 0. Described treatment: therapeutic diphenylcyclopropenone sensitization with weekly scalp DPC. Sample donors consisted of patients with alopecia, aged 18 to 70 years, who were suitable for DPC. These data belong to a study of human T cells and chemical hapten exposure. Study overall: Upper-back patch tests with 0.01% DPC were read at 6 days.

The chain joins TRBV18 to TRBJ1-1; no clear D. The TCR was taken from a man aged 18 to 30 with alopecia areata. Some clones in this sample may be carry-over from other donors' samples. This specimen was whole blood, taken in connection with sensitization to the hapten diphenylcyclopropenone (DPC). This CDR3 is CASSPSGQNTEAFF. CDR3 coding DNA: TGTGCCAGCTCACCTTCCGGGCAGAACACTGAAGCTTTCTTT.